Presented here are 16 T cell receptor beta chains from one specimen sequenced in a study of cytomegalovirus exposure and HLA in healthy donors (dated by TCRdb to 2017 to 2019). The library was generated by the immunoSEQ multiplex PCR assay. A mixture of 60 forward primers for TCR Vbeta segments and 13 reverse primers for TCR Jbeta segments was used in the multiplex PCR. Imported from immuneACCESS, the table was reduced by TCRdb to in-frame sequences with V and J called. These copies leave out some clones; in studies compared against another copy, an unresolved V gene accounts for under half, and the cause of the remainder is not known. The sample contains around 150,000 clones, less than 85% of them found a single time. Around 4% of the sample is in the top ten clones. The sequencing sample was made of PBMCs. The receptors come from a man aged 40-50 years in good health and CMV-seronegative.

This clone was seen just once. This chain connects TRBV6-6 to TRBJ1-5; 7 nucleotides agree with TRBD1. Germline trimming cut 5 bases from V and 0 bases from J; bases unmatched to any gene: 7. CDR3 length: 16 residues. Per the germline V gene, CDR1 is MNHNY and CDR2 is SVGAGI (reference sequence). The CDR3, as DNA: TGTGCCAGCAGTCAGACAGGGATCGATAGCAATCAGCCCCAGCATTTT. Protein product: CASSQTGIDSNQPQHF.

V and J are TRBV18 and TRBJ1-4, with 7 bases aligning to TRBD1. CDR3 size: 16 residues. V was pared by 1 base and J by 6 bases, with 8 bases of the junction left unmatched. Germline V CDR1 and CDR2: KGHSH, LQKENI. Written as DNA, the CDR3 is TGTGCCAGCTCACCACTCGAGGGGGCGCGTGATGAAAAACTGTTTTTT. Translated, it gives CASSPLEGARDEKLFF.

This chain uses TRBV2 with TRBJ2-2; the D gene is possibly TRBD1 (8 bases). The germline gives CDR1 SNHLY, CDR2 FYNNEI. The CDR3 runs to 16 residues. V was clipped by 6 bases and J by 7 bases, with 21 bases between them. The CDR3 DNA reads as TGTGCCAGCAGGACCCGGACAGGGAGGGGTGGCGGGGAGCTGTTTTTT. It translates to CASRTRTGRGGGELFF.

The chain carries TRBV19 and TRBJ1-3, with D possibly matching TRBD1 (6 bases). Trimming left V 7 bases short and J 4 bases short, with 11 bases between. The CDR3 has 13 residues. CDR1 LNHDA and CDR2 SQIVND come from the germline V gene (reference sequence). CDR3 DNA: TGTGCCAGTAATCAGGGGTCGGGAAACACCATATATTTT. Translated, it gives CASNQGSGNTIYF.

The genes are TRBV10-3 and TRBJ2-2; TRBD2 matches 7 bases. This CDR3 spans 14 amino acids. Germline V gene sequence: CDR1 ENHRY, CDR2 SYGVKD. Trimming removed 10 bases from V and 3 bases from J; junction bases left unmatched: 8. CDR3 DNA sequence: TGTGCCACCGGACTAGAGTCGTACACCGGGGAGCTGTTTTTT. It specifies CATGLESYTGELFF.

The chain links TRBV2 to TRBJ1-5, with D perhaps matching TRBD1 (6 bases). The V gene lost 5 bases and the J gene lost 0 bases, with 11 bases spanning the gap. CDR3 length: 15 amino acids. Looked up from germline, CDR1 is SNHLY and CDR2 is FYNNEI. CDR3 sequence (DNA): TGTGCCAGCAGTCGAGGGGACATTAGCAATCAGCCCCAGCATTTT. This codes for CASSRGDISNQPQHF.

The chain has TRBV15 and TRBJ1-3, with no clear D. Germline CDR1 and CDR2: LNHNV and YYDKDF (reference sequence). Between the trimmed V and J ends, which lost 5 bases and 0 bases, there was a span of 8 bases. The CDR3 sequence is 14 residues long. CDR3 in amino acids: CATSLISSGNTIYF. As DNA, the CDR3 is TGTGCCACCAGCCTCATTAGCTCTGGAAACACCATATATTTT.

This clone was found once. The rearrangement uses TRBV7-3 and TRBJ2-2; 8 bases align to TRBD2. The germline CDR1 and CDR2 sequences are SGHTA and FQGTGA. V lost 1 base and J lost 0; bases outside the gene matches: 4. The CDR3 extends over 17 amino acids. The CDR3 spells CASSLRERGPNTGELFF. DNA for the CDR3: TGTGCCAGCAGCTTAAGGGAGCGGGGGCCGAACACCGGGGAGCTGTTTTTT.

This clone has a single count. This rearrangement joins TRBV5-4 to TRBJ2-2, with 9 bases fitting TRBD1. Germline CDR1 reads SGHNT; CDR2 reads YYREEE (reference sequence). J gave up 6 bases and V 4 bases, and 10 bases lay outside the gene matches. The CDR3 contains 16 residues. In nucleotides, the CDR3 is TGTGCCAGCAGCCCAGGGGACAGGGCGGAGGCCGGGGAGCTGTTTTTT. Its translation: CASSPGDRAEAGELFF.

CDR3: CASRIAGAYEQYF. The CDR3 DNA follows: TGTGCCAGCAGAATAGCGGGGGCCTACGAGCAGTACTTC. The chain has TRBV28 and TRBJ2-7, with 9 nucleotides matching TRBD2. With 6 bases clipped from V and 2 bases from J, the junction kept 2 bases outside the gene matches. CDR3 length: 13 residues. Germline CDR1 and CDR2: MDHEN and SYDVKM.

V gene TRBV7-9 combines with J gene TRBJ2-7; perhaps TRBD2 as D (5 bases). This CDR3 has 15 residues. V gave up 3 bases and J gave up 3 bases, with 15 bases separating them. Germline V gene lookup returns CDR1 SEHNR and CDR2 FQNEAQ (reference sequence). CDR3 sequence (DNA): TGTGCCAGCAGCTTTTTGCTCGGGGAGAACTACGAGCAGTACTTC. It encodes CASSFLLGENYEQYF.

This chain connects TRBV7-9 to TRBJ2-3, with D perhaps matching TRBD2 (5 bases). This CDR3 has 15 residues. CDR1 is SEHNR and CDR2 is FQNEAQ in the germline V gene (reference sequence). Trimming cost V 2 bases and J 2 bases, with 11 bases left between them. CDR3 sequence: CASSLFLASTDTQYF. CDR3 nucleotides: TGTGCCAGCAGCTTATTCCTAGCCTCCACAGATACGCAGTATTTT.

V usage is TRBV6-6 and J usage is TRBJ2-7; tentatively, D is TRBD2 (7 bases). The CDR3 runs 14 residues. The V end lost 10 bases, the J end lost 5 bases, and 21 bases lay between the germline ends. Germline-derived CDR1 and CDR2 are MNHNY and SVGAGI (reference sequence). CDR3 protein: CAITGGGARNEQYF. CDR3 DNA sequence: TGTGCCATAACAGGCGGGGGCGCCCGGAACGAGCAGTACTTC.

The J gene is TRBJ2-2, the V gene TRBV7-6, with TRBD2 identical over 9 bases. Trimming at V came to 2 bases and at J to 5 bases, leaving 6 bases not matched to a gene. The length of the CDR3 is 16 residues. Per the germline V gene, CDR1 is SGHVS and CDR2 is FNYEAQ. The CDR3, as DNA: TGTGCCAGCAGCTTATCGCCTAGCGGGGCAACCGGGGAGCTGTTTTTT. It yields the protein CASSLSPSGATGELFF. Together with reference TRBV7-6 and TRBJ2-2, the CDR3 gives the full variable domain: GAGVSQSPRYKVTKRGQDVALRCDPISGHVSLYWYRQALGQGPEFLTYFNYEAQQDKSGLPNDRFSAERPEGSISTLTIQRTEQRDSAMYRCASSLSPSGATGELFFGEGSRLTVL.

This clone has just a few counts. The CDR3 region is CAWRTHQGIYGYTF. The DNA of the CDR3 is TGTGCCTGGAGAACTCACCAGGGGATCTATGGCTACACCTTC. The gene calls are TRBV30 and TRBJ1-2; possibly TRBD1 for D (6 bases). The CDR3 consists of 14 residues. V was shortened by 3 bases and J by 4 bases, with 15 bases between the two germline ends. The germline V gene encodes CDR1 GTSNPN and CDR2 SVGIG (reference sequence).

The table lists this clone with a few counts. This sequence joins TRBV18 and TRBJ1-2; the D gene is possibly TRBD1 (5 bases). Germline V gives CDR1 KGHSH, CDR2 LQKENI. The V end was cut by 2 bases, the J end by 4 bases, with 11 bases between. The CDR3 length is 14 residues. The CDR3 DNA reads TGTGCCAGCTCACCAGGTGACAGTAGCTATGGCTACACCTTC. This sequence encodes CASSPGDSSYGYTF.